Following are 5 T cell receptor beta chains from one sample sequenced in a study of T and B cells in COVID-19 patients. TRB rearrangements were amplified by multiplex PCR with BIOMED2 TRB-A/B primers. TCRdb re-called the multiplex PCR reads through MiXCR, storing one row per CDR3 protein. The data show around 28,000 distinct CDR3 sequences, 30% to 35% seen once. Each TRB amplification used roughly 230-550 ng of genomic DNA from blood. The sequenced sample consisted of blood. These receptor sequences come from a human donor who had recovered from COVID-19.

This clonotype was observed a handful of times. The CDR3, as DNA: TGTGCCAGCAGTCTACCCGGGACAGATTATGGCTACACCTTC. It is translated as CASSLPGTDYGYTF. The rearrangement joins TRBV12-3 or TRBV12-4 to TRBJ1-2; 7 bases agree with TRBD1. The CDR3 is 14 amino acids. The J segment lost 5 bases and the V segment lost 5 bases, leaving 8 bases of the junction unmatched.

This chain links TRBV27 with TRBJ2-3; a weak D match, TRBD2 (7 bases). The V and J ends lost 6 bases and 0 bases respectively, with 13 bases between them. Germline CDR1 is MNHEY and CDR2 is SMNVEV (reference sequence). This CDR3 has 15 residues. The CDR3 coding sequence is TGTGCCAGCAGAAGGGGGAGGGTTAGCACAGATACGCAGTATTTT. This sequence encodes CASRRGRVSTDTQYF.

J is TRBJ1-5 and V is TRBV6-5, with a weak D call TRBD1 (5 bases). Germline V gene sequence: CDR1 MNHEY, CDR2 SVGAGI. The V end was cut by 8 bases, the J end by 5 bases, with 16 bases between. The CDR3 is made up of 14 amino acids. CDR3 sequence (DNA): TGTGCCAGCGGGGACGGGGGAGGGGATCAGCCCCAGCATTTT. This codes for CASGDGGGDQPQHF.

V gene TRBV6-5 combines with J gene TRBJ1-1; D may be TRBD1 (5 bases). V was cut by 10 bases and J by 5 bases, with 17 bases left in between. This CDR3 spans 13 amino acids. Looked up from germline, CDR1 is MNHEY and CDR2 is SVGAGI. CDR3: CATQEGTKTEAFF. The CDR3 nucleotides read TGTGCCACCCAGGAGGGGACGAAGACTGAAGCTTTCTTT.

This chain connects TRBV7-9 to TRBJ1-1; unclear D gene. Germline CDR1 reads SEHNR; CDR2 reads FQNEAQ (reference sequence). The CDR3 totals 14 residues. V was shortened by 2 bases and J by 4 bases, with 11 bases between the two germline ends. Here the CDR3 DNA reads TGTGCCAGCAGCTTATTGGGGTTTGGCACTGAAGCTTTCTTT. Translated, it gives CASSLLGFGTEAFF.